This T cell receptor (beta chain) was documented in a study of PD-1 blockade in classical Hodgkin lymphoma. Regarding time point: newly diagnosed, previously untreated cHL patient sample. This CDR3 spans 15 amino acids. Germline CDR1 is SGHRS and CDR2 is YFSETQ. Trimming left V 4 bases short and J 5 bases short, with 16 bases between. The repertoire was sequenced with immunoSEQ multiplex PCR; TCRdb's copy has only in-frame clones and lacks some. This table has 30,000 or so clones, roughly 92% appearing once. Sequencing input: peripheral blood mononuclear cells (PBMCs). The chain employs TRBV5-1 and TRBJ2-1, with D perhaps TRBD2 (7 bases). The receptor comes from a human donor with classical Hodgkin lymphoma. The CDR3 DNA is TGCGCCAGCAGCCAGTGGGCGGGGGACAACAATGAGCAGTTCTTC. It specifies CASSQWAGDNNEQFF.